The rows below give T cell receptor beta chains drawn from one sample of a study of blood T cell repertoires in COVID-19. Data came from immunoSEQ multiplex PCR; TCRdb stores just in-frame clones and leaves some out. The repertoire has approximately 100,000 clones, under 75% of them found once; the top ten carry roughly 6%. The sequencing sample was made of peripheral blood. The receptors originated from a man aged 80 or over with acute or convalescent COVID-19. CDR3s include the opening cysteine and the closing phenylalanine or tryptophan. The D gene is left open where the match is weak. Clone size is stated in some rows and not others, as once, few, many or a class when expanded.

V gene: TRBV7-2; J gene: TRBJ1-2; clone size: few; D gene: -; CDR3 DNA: TGTGCCAGCAGCCCAACGGCGGGTAGCTATGGCTACACCTTC; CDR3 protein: CASSPTAGSYGYTF
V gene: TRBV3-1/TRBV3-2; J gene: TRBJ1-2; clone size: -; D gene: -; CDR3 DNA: TGTGCCAGCAGCCAAGGATTGACAGACGGCTACACCTTC; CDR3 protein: CASSQGLTDGYTF
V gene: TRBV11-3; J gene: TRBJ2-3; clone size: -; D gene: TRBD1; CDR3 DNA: TGTGCCAGCAGCCGACAGGGTAGCACAGATACGCAGTATTTT; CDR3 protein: CASSRQGSTDTQYF
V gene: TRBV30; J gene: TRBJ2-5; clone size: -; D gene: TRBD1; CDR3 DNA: TGTGCCTGGTCAGGGGGCGCGGAGACCCAGTACTTC; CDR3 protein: CAWSGGAETQYF
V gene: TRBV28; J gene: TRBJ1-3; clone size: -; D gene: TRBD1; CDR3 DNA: TGTGCCAGCAGTTTATATCCCGGGACAGGGAACGCTGGAAACACCATATATTTT; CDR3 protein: CASSLYPGTGNAGNTIYF
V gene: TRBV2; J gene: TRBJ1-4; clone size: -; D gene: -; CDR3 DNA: TGTGCCAGCAGGGACAGCCCCACGAATAGGGAAAAACTGTTTTTT; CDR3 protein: CASRDSPTNREKLFF
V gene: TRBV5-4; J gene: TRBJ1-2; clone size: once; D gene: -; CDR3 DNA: TGTGCCAGCAGCTTGGATCAGGGGATCGCCTATGGCTACACCTTC; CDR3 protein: CASSLDQGIAYGYTF
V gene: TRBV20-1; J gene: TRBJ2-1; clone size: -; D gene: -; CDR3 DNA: TGCAGTGCTAGTTGGACTCACAATGAGCAGTTCTTC; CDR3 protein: CSASWTHNEQFF
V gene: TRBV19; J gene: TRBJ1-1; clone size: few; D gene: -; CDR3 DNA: TGTGCCAGTAGTTCCCCCGGGACTCCTCTATGGGCTTTCTTT; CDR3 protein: CASSSPGTPLWAFF
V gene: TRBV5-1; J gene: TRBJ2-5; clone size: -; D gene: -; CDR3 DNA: TGCGCCAGCAGCTTAAGAACCGGGAGTGGGGAGACCCAGTACTTC; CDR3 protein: CASSLRTGSGETQYF
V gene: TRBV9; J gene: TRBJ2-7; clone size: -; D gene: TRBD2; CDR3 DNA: TGTGCCAGCAGCGTCTCGGCTAGCGGTTTCTACGAGCAGTACTTC; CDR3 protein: CASSVSASGFYEQYF
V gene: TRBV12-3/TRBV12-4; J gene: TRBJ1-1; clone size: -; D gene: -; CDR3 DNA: TGTGCCAGCAGTGGACAGCTATACACTGAAGCTTTCTTT; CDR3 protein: CASSGQLYTEAFF
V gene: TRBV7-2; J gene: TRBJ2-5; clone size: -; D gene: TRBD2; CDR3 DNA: TGTGCCAGCAGCTCCGGACTAGTCCAAGAGACCCAGTACTTC; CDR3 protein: CASSSGLVQETQYF
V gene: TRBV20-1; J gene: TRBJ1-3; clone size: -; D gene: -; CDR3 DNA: TGCAGTGCTAGTCTCACAGGTGATGGAAACACCATATATTTT; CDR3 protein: CSASLTGDGNTIYF
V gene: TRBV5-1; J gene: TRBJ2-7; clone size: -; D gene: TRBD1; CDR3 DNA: TGCGCCAGCAGCTTGGTTCCCAGGGGGCTAGGAGACTACGAGCAGTACTTC; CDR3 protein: CASSLVPRGLGDYEQYF
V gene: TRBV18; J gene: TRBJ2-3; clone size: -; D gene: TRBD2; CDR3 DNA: TGTGCCAGCTCACCCATTTTGGCTAGCGGAGGCACAGATACGCAGTATTTT; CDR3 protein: CASSPILASGGTDTQYF
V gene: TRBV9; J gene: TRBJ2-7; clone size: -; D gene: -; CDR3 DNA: TGTGCCAGCAGTTCACGGGGGAGCTCCTACGAGCAGTACTTC; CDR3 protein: CASSSRGSSYEQYF
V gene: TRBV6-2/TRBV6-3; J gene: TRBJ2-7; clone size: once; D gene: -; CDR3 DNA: TGTGCCAGCAGTACCCCAAGGAGTGGGTACGAGCAGTACTTC; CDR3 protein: CASSTPRSGYEQYF
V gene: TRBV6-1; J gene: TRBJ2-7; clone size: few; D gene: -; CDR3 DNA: TGTGCCAGCAGTGAAGAGCAGGGTTTTTACGAGCAGTACTTC; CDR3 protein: CASSEEQGFYEQYF
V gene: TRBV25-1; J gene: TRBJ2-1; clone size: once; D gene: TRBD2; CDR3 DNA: TGTGCCAGCAGTGATAGCGGGAGAACCCACAATGAGCAGTTCTTC; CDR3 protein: CASSDSGRTHNEQFF
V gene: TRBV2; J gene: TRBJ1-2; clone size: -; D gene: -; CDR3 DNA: TGTGCCAGCAGTGAAACAGGCCTCTATGGCTACACCTTC; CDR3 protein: CASSETGLYGYTF
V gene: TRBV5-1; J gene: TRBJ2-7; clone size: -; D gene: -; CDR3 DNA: TGCGCCAGCAGCTTGGACTCCGAGCAGTACTTC; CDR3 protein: CASSLDSEQYF
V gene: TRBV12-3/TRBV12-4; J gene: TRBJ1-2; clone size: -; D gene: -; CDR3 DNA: TGTGCCAGCACGGGAGGAGCTAACTATGGCTACACCTTC; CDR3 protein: CASTGGANYGYTF
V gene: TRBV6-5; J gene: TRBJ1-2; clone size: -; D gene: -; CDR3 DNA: TGTGCCAGCAACCCCGGGGGAAACTCCAACTATGGCTACACCTTC; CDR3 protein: CASNPGGNSNYGYTF
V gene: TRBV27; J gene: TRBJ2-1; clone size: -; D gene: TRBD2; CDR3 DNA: TGTGCCAGCAGTTTATTGGGGGGGAGCGGTTCCAATGAGCAGTTCTTC; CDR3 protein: CASSLLGGSGSNEQFF
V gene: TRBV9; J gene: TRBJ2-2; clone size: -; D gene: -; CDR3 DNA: TGTGCCAGCAGCGTTCTGGGACAGAACACCGGGGAGCTGTTTTTT; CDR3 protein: CASSVLGQNTGELFF
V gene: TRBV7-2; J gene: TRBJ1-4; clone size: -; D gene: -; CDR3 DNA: TGTGCCAGCAGCTTAAGGGGTTCGGGGGGACGCGAAAAACTGTTTTTT; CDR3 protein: CASSLRGSGGREKLFF
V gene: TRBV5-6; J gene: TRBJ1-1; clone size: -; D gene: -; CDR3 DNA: TGTGCCAGCAGCTTGGGACAGCAGAACACTGAAGCTTTCTTT; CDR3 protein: CASSLGQQNTEAFF
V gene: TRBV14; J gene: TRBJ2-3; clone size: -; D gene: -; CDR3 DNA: TGTGCCAGCAGTACTCGGGGTACGCAGTATTTT; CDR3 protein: CASSTRGTQYF
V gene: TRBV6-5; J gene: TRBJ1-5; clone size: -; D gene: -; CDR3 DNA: TGTGCCAGCAGCGAGACAGGCCTAAATCAGCCCCAGCATTTT; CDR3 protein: CASSETGLNQPQHF
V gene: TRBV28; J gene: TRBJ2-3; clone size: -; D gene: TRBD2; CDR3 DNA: TGTGCCAGCAGTTCCCCTTCTAGCGGGAGTTTAGATACGCAGTATTTT; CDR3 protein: CASSSPSSGSLDTQYF
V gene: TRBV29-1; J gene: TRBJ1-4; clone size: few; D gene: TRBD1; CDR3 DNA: TGCAGCGTTGAAGGGACAGGGGGCGAAAAACTGTTTTTT; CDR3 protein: CSVEGTGGEKLFF
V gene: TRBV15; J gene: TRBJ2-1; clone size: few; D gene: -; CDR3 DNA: TGTGCCACGGCAGGGGACATACAGTACAATGAGCAGTTCTTC; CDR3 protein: CATAGDIQYNEQFF
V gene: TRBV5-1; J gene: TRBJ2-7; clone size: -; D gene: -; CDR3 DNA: TGCGCCAGCATGAGGGCGCCGGAGGTCCTCGAGCAGTACTTC; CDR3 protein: CASMRAPEVLEQYF
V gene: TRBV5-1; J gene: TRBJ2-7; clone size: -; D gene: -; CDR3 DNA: TGCGCCAGCAGCTATGGACAGTCCGAGCAGTACTTC; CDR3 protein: CASSYGQSEQYF
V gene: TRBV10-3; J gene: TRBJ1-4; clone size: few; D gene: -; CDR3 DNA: TGTGCCATCAGTGAGTCCACAGGAACAGGAGAAAAACTGTTTTTT; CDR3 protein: CAISESTGTGEKLFF
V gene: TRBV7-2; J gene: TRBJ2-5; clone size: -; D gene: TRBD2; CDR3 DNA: TGTGCCAGCAGCCCTCCTGGTAGCGGGAGGGAAGAGACCCAGTACTTC; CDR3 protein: CASSPPGSGREETQYF
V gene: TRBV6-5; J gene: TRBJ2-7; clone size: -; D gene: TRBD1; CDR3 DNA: TGTGCCAGCAGGGTTGACAGGGGAGGTTCCTACGAGCAGTACTTC; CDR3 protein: CASRVDRGGSYEQYF
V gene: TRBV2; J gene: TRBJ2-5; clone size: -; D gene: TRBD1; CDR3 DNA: TGTGCCAGCAGTGGACAGGGCATCCGAGGATACCAAGAGACCCAGTACTTC; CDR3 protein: CASSGQGIRGYQETQYF
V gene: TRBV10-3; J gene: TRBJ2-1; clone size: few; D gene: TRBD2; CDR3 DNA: TGTGCCATCAGTGTGGGGCTAGCGGGAGTAAATGAGCAGTTCTTC; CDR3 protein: CAISVGLAGVNEQFF
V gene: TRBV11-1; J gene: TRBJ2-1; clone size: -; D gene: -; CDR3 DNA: TGTGCCAGCAGCCCGCAAGCGGGTACTTACAATGAGCAGTTCTTC; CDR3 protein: CASSPQAGTYNEQFF
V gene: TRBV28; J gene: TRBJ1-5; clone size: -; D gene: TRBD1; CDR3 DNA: TGTGCCAGCAGGCGGGACAGCCTCTATAGCAATCAGCCCCAGCATTTT; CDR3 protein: CASRRDSLYSNQPQHF
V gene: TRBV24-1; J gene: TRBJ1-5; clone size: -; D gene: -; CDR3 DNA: TGTGCCACCAGTGATCCTGGAGACAGTCAGCCCCAGCATTTT; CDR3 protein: CATSDPGDSQPQHF